The source of this T cell receptor beta chain is a study of blood T cell repertoires in COVID-19. Study as a whole: Whether acute or convalescent, the COVID-19 samples came from the United States, Italy and Spain. The cDNA or gDNA used as material had been derived from T cells, B-cell-depleted T cells, or PBMCs.

Seattle's cohort entered during active infection and was followed longitudinally. Authors' data handling: Using reference gene primer amplification, nucleated cell counts were estimated. The data were produced by immunoSEQ multiplex PCR, yet TCRdb's version contains in-frame clones alone and is incomplete. The DNA gave D and trimming, while V, J and clone size come from that table. This sample yields about 140,000 clones, of which about 85% are seen a single time; roughly 2.5% belongs to the top ten. The germline V gene has CDR1 SGHRS and CDR2 YFSETQ. The CDR3 contains 15 residues. Trimming removed 4 bases from V and 5 bases from J, with 18 bases in between.

The rearrangement links TRBV5-1 to TRBJ1-1, with D possibly being TRBD1 (6 bases). The TCR sequence derives from a human donor with COVID-19, enrolled during active disease. The donor label of this sample is uncertain. The sequencing input was peripheral blood. The CDR3 region is CASSLVGPQGTEAFF. The DNA for the CDR3 is TGCGCCAGCAGCCTGGTGGGACCCCAGGGGACTGAAGCTTTCTTT.